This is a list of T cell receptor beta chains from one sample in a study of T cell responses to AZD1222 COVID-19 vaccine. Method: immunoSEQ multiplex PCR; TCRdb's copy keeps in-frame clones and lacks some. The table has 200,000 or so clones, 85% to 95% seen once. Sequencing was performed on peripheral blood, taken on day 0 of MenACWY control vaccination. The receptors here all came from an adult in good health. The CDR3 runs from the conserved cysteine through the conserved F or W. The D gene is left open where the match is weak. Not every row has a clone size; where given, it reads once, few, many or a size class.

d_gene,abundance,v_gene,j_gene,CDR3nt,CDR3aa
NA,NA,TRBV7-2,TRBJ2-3,TGTGCCAGCAGCTTAGAACCCCCCGGCAGACGACAAAAACCAGATACGCAGTATTTT,CASSLEPPGRRQKPDTQYF
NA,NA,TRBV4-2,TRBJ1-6,TGTGCCAGCAGCCAAGAAACAGATACAAATTCACCCCTCCACTTT,CASSQETDTNSPLHF
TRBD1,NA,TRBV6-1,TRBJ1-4,TGTGCCAGCAGTGACAAGGGACAGGGGAATGAAAAACTGTTTTTT,CASSDKGQGNEKLFF
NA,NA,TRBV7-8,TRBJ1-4,TGTGCCAGCAGCTCCGGGGGGGCCGAAAATGAAAAACTGTTTTTT,CASSSGGAENEKLFF
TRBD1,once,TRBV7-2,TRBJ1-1,TGTGCCTTAAACAGGGGGTTGAACACTGAAGCTTTCTTT,CALNRGLNTEAFF
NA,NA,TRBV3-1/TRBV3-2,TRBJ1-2,TGTGCCAGCAGCCAAGACGGGCGGTCGGGCGAAGCGGGCTACACCTTC,CASSQDGRSGEAGYTF
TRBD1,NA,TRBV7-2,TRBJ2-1,TGTGCCAGCAGCCCCACCGGGACAGGGGGGAGTCGTGAGCAGTTCTTC,CASSPTGTGGSREQFF
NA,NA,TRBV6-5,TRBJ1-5,TGTGCCAGCAGTTATACATCCAATCAGCCCCAGCATTTT,CASSYTSNQPQHF
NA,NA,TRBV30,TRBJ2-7,TGTGCCTGGAATGGGGTCTCCTACGAGCAGTACTTC,CAWNGVSYEQYF
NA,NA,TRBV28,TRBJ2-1,TGTGCCAGCAGTTTGGGGGACGGATACAATGAGCAGTTCTTC,CASSLGDGYNEQFF
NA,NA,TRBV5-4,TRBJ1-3,TGTGCCAGCAGCTTGGGTGGCAGGGCCTACTCCCCTTCCACCATATATTTT,CASSLGGRAYSPSTIYF
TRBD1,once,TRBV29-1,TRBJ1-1,TGCAGCGTTGAAGATCATCCGACAGGGGTCACAAAGATGAACACTGAAGCTTTCTTT,CSVEDHPTGVTKMNTEAFF
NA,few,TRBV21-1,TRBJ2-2,TGTGCCAGCAGCAAATTCAGGACTAGCGGGGGGGCCCGGGAGCTGTTTTTT,CASSKFRTSGGARELFF
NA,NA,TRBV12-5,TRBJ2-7,TGTGCTAGTGGGGTCACAGGTGTTCGATACGAGCAGTACTTC,CASGVTGVRYEQYF
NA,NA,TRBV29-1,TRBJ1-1,TGCAGCGGCTCCGGGACAAGGACTATGAACACTGAAGCTTTCTTT,CSGSGTRTMNTEAFF
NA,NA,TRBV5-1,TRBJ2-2,TGCGCCAGCAGCTTAGGGACCAACCGGCGGGAGCTGTTTTTT,CASSLGTNRRELFF
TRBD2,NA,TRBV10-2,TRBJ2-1,TGCGCCAGCAGTGAGTCTAGGGGTTTGACTAGCGGGAAAACCTACAATGAGCAGTTCTTC,CASSESRGLTSGKTYNEQFF
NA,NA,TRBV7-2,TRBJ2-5,TGTGCCAGCAGCTTAGGGCAGGCCCGGCAAGAGACCCAGTACTTC,CASSLGQARQETQYF
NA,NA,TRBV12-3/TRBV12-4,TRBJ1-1,TGTGCCAGCAGGGATCAGGGTCGCACTGAAGCTTTCTTT,CASRDQGRTEAFF
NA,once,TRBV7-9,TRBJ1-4,TGTGCCAGCAGCGGTGGAGGGGGTGTTCGGGAAAAACTGTTTTTT,CASSGGGGVREKLFF
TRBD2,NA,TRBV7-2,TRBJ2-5,TGTGCCAGCACCCTTAGCGGGGGGAGGGAGACCCAGTACTTC,CASTLSGGRETQYF
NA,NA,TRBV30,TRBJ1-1,TGTGCAGGTACCCGCTTGGCTTTGAACACTGAAGCTTTCTTT,CAGTRLALNTEAFF
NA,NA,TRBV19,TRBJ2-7,TGTGCCAGTAGTGTGCGGATTTCCTACGAGCAGTACTTC,CASSVRISYEQYF
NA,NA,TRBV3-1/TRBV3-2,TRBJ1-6,TGTGCCAGCAGCCAGGCCGTGGGGATAGGTTCACCCCTCCACTTT,CASSQAVGIGSPLHF
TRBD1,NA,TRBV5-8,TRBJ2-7,TGTGCCAGCAGCAAACAGGGGTCCTACGAGCAGTACTTC,CASSKQGSYEQYF
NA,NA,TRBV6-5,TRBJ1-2,TGTGCCAGCAGTAGGGCAGCTTCCTATGGCTACACCTTC,CASSRAASYGYTF
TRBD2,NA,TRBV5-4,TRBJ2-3,TGTGCCAGCAGCCCGGGAGGCCTAGCGGGGTATTTAGCAGATACGCAGTATTTT,CASSPGGLAGYLADTQYF
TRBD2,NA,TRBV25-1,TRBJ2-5,TGTGCCAGCACCACTAGCGAAGTAAAAGAGACCCAGTACTTC,CASTTSEVKETQYF
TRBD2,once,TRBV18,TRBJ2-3,TGTGCCAGCTCACCGGGGAGGGAACGAGATACGCAGTATTTT,CASSPGRERDTQYF
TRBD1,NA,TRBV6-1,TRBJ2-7,TGTGCCAGCAGTGAATGGGGGACAGGATGGCGCGAGCAGTACTTC,CASSEWGTGWREQYF
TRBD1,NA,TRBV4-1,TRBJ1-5,TGCGCCAGCAGCCAACAAGGGGGCCGTCAGCCCCAGCATTTT,CASSQQGGRQPQHF
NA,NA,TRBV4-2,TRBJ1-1,TGTGCCAGCAGCCAGGGGGACACTATGAACACTGAAGCTTTCTTT,CASSQGDTMNTEAFF
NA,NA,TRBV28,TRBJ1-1,TGTGCCAGCAGTCTGAACAGGGACACTGAAGCTTTCTTT,CASSLNRDTEAFF
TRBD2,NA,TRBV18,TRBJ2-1,TGTGCCAGCTCACAAAAGGGACTAGGTAACAATGAGCAGTTCTTC,CASSQKGLGNNEQFF
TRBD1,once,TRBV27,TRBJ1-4,TGTGCCAGCAGTTCCGACAGGGTGGGGAAACTGTTTTTT,CASSSDRVGKLFF
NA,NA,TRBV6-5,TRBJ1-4,TGTGCCAGCAGTTACTCCGGGCCTCCAACTAATGAAAAACTGTTTTTT,CASSYSGPPTNEKLFF
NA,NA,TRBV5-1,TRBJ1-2,TGCGCCAGCAGCTTCGCCAGAACCGTCTATGGCTACACCTTC,CASSFARTVYGYTF
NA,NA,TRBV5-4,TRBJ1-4,TGTGCCAGCAGCTTGGTAGGGTCCGCGGATGAAAAACTGTTTTTT,CASSLVGSADEKLFF
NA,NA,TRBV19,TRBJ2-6,TGTGCCAGTAGTATTGGAGGGACAGGGGCCAACGTCCTGACTTTC,CASSIGGTGANVLTF
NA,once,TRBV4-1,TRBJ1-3,TGCGCCAGCAGCCAAACGGGTACAGTATTCTCTGGAAACACCATATATTTT,CASSQTGTVFSGNTIYF
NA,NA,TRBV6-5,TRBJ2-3,TGTGCCAGTGGGGGCAGGGACAGCACAGATACGCAGTATTTT,CASGGRDSTDTQYF
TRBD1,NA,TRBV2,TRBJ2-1,TGTGCCAGCAGGGACAGGGAAGGGAGAAATGAGCAGTTCTTC,CASRDREGRNEQFF
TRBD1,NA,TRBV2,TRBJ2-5,TGTGCCAGCAGAGACAGGGGATTGGACCAAGAGACCCAGTACTTC,CASRDRGLDQETQYF
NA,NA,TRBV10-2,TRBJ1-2,TGCGCCAGCAGTGAGTCGGGCAGCTATGGCTACACCTTC,CASSESGSYGYTF
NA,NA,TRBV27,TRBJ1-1,TGTGCCAGCAGTCTTTCCCCGGACGGGAACACTGAAGCTTTCTTT,CASSLSPDGNTEAFF
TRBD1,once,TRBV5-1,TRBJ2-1,TGCGCCAGCAGCTTGGGGACAGGGTCCTACAATGAGCAGTTCTTC,CASSLGTGSYNEQFF
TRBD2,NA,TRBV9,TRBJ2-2,TGTGCCAGCAGCGCGGGCCCGGGGGGGAACACCGGGGAGCTGTTTTTT,CASSAGPGGNTGELFF
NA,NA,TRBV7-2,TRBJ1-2,TGTGCCAGCACCTCTCGTGCCGTCGGTTATGGCTACACCTTC,CASTSRAVGYGYTF
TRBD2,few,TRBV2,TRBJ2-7,TGTGCCAGCAGTGAACTAGCGGGCTACGAGCAGTACTTC,CASSELAGYEQYF
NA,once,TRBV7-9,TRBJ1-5,TGTGCCAGCAGTCATAGCAATCAGCCCCAGCATTTT,CASSHSNQPQHF
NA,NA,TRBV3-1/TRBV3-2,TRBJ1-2,TGTGCCAGCAGCGAATTTCCCGGGCAGGGACTCTATGGCTACACCTTC,CASSEFPGQGLYGYTF
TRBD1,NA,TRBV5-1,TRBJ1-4,TGCGCCAGCAGCACAGGGGTAACTAATGAAAAACTGTTTTTT,CASSTGVTNEKLFF
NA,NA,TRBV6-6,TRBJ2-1,TGTGCCAGCAGTGGCCGGGGAAATGAGCAGTTCTTC,CASSGRGNEQFF
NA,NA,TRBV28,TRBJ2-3,TGTGCCAGCACCAACGGGGGAATTAGCACAGATACGCAGTATTTT,CASTNGGISTDTQYF